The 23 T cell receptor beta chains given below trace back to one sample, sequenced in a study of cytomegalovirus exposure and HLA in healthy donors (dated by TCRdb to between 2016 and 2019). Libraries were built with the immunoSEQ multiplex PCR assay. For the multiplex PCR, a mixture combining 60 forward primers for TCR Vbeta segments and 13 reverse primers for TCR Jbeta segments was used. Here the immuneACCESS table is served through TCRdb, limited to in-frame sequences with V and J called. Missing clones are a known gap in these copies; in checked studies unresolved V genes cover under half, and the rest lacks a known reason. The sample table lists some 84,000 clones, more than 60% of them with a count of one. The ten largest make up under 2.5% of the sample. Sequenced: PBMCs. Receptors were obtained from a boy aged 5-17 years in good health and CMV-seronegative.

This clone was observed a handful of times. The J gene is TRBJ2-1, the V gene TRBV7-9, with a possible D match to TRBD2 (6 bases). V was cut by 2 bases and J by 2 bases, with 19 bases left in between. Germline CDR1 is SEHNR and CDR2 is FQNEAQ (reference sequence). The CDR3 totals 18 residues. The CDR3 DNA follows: TGTGCCAGCAGCTTATCTCTACCGGAGGGCTCGGCCTACAATGAGCAGTTCTTC. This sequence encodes CASSLSLPEGSAYNEQFF.

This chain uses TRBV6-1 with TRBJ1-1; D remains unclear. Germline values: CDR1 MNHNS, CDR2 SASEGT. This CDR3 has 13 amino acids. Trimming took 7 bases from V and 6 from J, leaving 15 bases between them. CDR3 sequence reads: CASIVGFFAEAFF. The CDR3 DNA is TGTGCCAGCATTGTTGGCTTCTTCGCTGAAGCTTTCTTT.

CDR3 DNA: TGCGCCAGCAGCCAAGACGTGAGCTCTGGAAACACCATATATTTT. Residues: CASSQDVSSGNTIYF. The V gene is TRBV4-3, the J gene TRBJ1-3; D is undetermined. Germline V CDR1 and CDR2: LGHNA, YSLEER. Trimming took 0 bases from V and 0 from J, leaving 6 bases between them. There are 15 residues in the CDR3.

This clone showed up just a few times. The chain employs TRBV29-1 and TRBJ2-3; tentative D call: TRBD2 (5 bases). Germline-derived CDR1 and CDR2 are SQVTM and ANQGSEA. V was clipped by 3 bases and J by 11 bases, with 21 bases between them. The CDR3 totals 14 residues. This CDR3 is CSVEYPGRTLGQYF. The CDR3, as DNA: TGCAGCGTTGAGTATCCGGGAAGAACTTTGGGGCAGTATTTT.

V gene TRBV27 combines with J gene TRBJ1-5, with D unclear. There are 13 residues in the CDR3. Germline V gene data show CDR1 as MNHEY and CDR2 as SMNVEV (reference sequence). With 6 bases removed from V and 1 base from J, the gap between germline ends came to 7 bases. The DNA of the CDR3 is TGTGCCAGCAGAGGAGGGAGCAATCAGCCCCAGCATTTT. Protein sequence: CASRGGSNQPQHF.

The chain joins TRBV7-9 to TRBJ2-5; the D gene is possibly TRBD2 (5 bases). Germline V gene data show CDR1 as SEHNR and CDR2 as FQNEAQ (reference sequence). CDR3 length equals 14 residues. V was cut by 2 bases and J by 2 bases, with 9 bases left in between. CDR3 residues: CASSLIQRQETQYF. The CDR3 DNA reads TGTGCCAGCAGCTTAATCCAGCGGCAAGAGACCCAGTACTTC.

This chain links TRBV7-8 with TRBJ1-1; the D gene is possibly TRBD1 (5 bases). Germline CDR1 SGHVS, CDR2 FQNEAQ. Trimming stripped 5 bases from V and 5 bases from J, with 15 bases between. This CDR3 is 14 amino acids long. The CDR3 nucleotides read TGTGCCAGCAGCCGCGACAGTGGAGGGACTGAAGCTTTCTTT. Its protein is CASSRDSGGTEAFF.

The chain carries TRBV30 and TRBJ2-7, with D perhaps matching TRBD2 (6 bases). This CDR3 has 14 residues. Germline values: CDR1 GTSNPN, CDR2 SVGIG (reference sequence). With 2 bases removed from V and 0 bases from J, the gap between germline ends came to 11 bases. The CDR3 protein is CAWSRERASYEQYF. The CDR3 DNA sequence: TGTGCCTGGAGTAGGGAGCGGGCCTCCTACGAGCAGTACTTC.

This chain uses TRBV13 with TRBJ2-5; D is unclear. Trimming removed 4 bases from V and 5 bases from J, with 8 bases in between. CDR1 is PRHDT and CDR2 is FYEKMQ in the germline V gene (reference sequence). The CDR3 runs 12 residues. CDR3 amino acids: CASSSLRETQYF. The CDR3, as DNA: TGTGCCAGCAGCTCCCTCCGGGAGACCCAGTACTTC.

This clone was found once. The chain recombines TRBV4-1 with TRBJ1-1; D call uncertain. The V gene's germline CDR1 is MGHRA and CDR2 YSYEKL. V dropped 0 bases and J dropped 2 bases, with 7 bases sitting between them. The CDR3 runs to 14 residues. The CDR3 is CASSQEGGNTEAFF. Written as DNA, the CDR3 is TGCGCCAGCAGCCAAGAGGGAGGAAACACTGAAGCTTTCTTT.

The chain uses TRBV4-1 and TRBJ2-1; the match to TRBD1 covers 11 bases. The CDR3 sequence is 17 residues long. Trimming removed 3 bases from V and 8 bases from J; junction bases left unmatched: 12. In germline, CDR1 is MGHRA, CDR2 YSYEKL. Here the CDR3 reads CASSHTLRDRGIYEQFF. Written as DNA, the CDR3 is TGCGCCAGCAGCCACACCCTGAGGGACAGGGGGATTTATGAGCAGTTCTTC.

This chain's CDR3 is CASSQDAGGGTSYEQYF. Written as DNA, the CDR3 is TGCGCCAGCAGCCAAGACGCTGGCGGCGGAACCTCCTACGAGCAGTACTTC. This chain connects TRBV4-1 to TRBJ2-7; D ambiguous. The CDR3 is made up of 17 amino acids. Between the trimmed V and J ends, which lost 0 bases and 0 bases, there was a span of 15 bases. Germline V gene data show CDR1 as MGHRA and CDR2 as YSYEKL.

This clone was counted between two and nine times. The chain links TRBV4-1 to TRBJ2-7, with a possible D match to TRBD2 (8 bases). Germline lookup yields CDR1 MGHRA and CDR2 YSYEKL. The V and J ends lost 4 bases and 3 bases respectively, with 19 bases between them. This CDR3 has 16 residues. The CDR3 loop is CASSRLISGTDYEQYF. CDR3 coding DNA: TGCGCCAGCAGCCGACTGATTAGCGGGACAGACTACGAGCAGTACTTC.

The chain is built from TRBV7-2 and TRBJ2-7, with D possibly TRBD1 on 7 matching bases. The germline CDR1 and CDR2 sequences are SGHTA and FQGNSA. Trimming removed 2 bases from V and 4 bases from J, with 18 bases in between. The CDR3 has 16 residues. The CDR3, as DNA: TGTGCCAGCAGCTTAATCGTGGAGGGGGCTCTATACGAGCAGTACTTC. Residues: CASSLIVEGALYEQYF.

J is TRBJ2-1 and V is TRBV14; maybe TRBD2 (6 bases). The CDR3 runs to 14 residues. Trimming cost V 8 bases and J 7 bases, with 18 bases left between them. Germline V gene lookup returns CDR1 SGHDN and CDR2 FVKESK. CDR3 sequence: CASRRNAAGNEQFF. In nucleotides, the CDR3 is TGTGCCAGCCGTCGTAACGCGGCGGGGAATGAGCAGTTCTTC.

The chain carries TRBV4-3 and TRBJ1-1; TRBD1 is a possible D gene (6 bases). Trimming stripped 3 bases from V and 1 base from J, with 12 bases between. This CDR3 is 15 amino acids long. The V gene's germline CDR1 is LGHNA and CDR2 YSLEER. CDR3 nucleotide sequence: TGCGCCAGCAGCCAGGCTTGGACAGCGAACACTGAAGCTTTCTTT. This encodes CASSQAWTANTEAFF.

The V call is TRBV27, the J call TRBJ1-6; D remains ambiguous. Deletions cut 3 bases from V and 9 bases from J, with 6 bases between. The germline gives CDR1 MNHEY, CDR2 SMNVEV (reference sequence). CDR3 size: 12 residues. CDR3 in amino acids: CASSLAGSPLHF. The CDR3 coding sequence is TGTGCCAGCAGTTTGGCAGGTTCACCCCTCCACTTT.

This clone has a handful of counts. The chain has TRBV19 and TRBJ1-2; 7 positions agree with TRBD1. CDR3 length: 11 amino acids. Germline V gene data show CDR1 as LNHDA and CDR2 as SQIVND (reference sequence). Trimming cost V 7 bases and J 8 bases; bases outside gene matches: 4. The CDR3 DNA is TGTGCCAGTACCGACAGGGTCGGCTACACCTTC. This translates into CASTDRVGYTF.

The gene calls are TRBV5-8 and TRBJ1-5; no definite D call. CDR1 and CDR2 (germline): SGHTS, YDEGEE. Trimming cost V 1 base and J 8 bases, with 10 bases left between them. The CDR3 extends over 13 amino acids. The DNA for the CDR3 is TGTGCCAGCAGCTTGCACCATGGAGAGCCCCAGCATTTT. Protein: CASSLHHGEPQHF.

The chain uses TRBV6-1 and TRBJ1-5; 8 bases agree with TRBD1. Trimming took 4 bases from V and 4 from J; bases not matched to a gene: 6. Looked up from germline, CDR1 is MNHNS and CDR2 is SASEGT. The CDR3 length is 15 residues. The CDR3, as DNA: TGTGCCAGCAGTGCTATAACAGGGGGAAATCAGCCCCAGCATTTT. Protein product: CASSAITGGNQPQHF.

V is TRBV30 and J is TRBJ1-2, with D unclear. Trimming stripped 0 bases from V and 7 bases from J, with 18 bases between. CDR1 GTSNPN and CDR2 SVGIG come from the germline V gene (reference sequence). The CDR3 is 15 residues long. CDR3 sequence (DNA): TGTGCCTGGAGTGTATCAGGCAGCCGGGAGGGTGGCTACACCTTC. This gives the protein CAWSVSGSREGGYTF.

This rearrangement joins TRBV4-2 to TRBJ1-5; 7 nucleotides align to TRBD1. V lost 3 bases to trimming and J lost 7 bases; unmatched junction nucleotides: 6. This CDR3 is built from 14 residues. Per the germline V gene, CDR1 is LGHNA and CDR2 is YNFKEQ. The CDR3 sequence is CASSHRGAGQPQHF. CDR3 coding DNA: TGTGCCAGCAGCCACAGGGGGGCCGGACAGCCCCAGCATTTT.

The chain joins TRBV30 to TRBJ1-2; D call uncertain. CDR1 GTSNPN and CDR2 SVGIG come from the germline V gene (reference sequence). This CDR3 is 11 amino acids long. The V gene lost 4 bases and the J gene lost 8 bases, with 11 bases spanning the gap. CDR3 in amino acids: CAWTGLGGYTF. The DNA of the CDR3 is TGTGCCTGGACAGGCCTTGGAGGCTACACCTTC.